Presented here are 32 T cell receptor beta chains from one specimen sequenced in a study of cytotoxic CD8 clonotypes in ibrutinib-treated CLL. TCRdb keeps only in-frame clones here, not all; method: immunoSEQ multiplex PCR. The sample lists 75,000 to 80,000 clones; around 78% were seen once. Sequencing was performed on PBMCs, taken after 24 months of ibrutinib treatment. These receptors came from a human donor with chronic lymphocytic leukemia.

In DNA, the CDR3 is TGCGCCAGCAGCTTGGCCGGGACAGCGAACACTGAAGCTTTCTTT. Residues: CASSLAGTANTEAFF. The chain couples TRBV5-1 to TRBJ1-1; 7 positions agree with TRBD1. The CDR3 is 15 amino acids. Germline CDR1 reads SGHRS; CDR2 reads YFSETQ. Trimming at V came to 0 bases and at J to 1 base, leaving 3 bases not matched to a gene.

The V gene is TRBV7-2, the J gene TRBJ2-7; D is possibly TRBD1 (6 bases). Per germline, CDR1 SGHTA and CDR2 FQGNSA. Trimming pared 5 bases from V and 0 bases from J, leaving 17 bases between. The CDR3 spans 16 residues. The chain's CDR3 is CASSHRTAALSYEQYF. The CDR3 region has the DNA TGTGCCAGCAGCCACCGGACAGCCGCCCTCTCCTACGAGCAGTACTTC.

This chain's CDR3 is CASSLLINMNTEAFF. The DNA for the CDR3 is TGTGCCAGCAGCTTACTTATAAACATGAACACTGAAGCTTTCTTT. The rearrangement links TRBV7-6 to TRBJ1-1, with D uncertain. V shed 2 bases and J shed 0 bases, with 10 bases lying between them. The CDR3 contains 15 residues. From germline, CDR1 is SGHVS and CDR2 FNYEAQ.

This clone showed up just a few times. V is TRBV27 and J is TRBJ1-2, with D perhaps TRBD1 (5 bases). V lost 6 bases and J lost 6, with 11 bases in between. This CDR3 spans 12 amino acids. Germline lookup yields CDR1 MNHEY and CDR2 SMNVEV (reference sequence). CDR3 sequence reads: CASSLRGHGYTF. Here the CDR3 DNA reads TGTGCCAGCAGCCTTAGGGGCCATGGCTACACCTTC.

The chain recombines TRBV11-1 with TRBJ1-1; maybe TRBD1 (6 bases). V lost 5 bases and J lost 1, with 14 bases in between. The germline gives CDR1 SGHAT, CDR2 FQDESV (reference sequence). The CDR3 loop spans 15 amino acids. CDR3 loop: CASSRTGHQNTEAFF. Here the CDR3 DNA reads TGTGCCAGCAGCCGGACGGGACACCAGAACACTGAAGCTTTCTTT.

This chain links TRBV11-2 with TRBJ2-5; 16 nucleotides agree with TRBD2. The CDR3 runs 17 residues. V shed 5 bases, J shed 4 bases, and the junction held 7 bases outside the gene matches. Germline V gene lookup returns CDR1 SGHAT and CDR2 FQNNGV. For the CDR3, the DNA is TGTGCCAGCAGCCAGGGACTAGCGGGAGGGCCGGGAGAGACCCAGTACTTC. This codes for CASSQGLAGGPGETQYF.

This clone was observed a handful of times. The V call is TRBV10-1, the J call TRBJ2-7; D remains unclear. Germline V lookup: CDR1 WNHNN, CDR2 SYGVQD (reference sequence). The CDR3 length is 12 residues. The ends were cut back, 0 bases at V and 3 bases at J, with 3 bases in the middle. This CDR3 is CASSESGYEQYF. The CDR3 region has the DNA TGCGCCAGCAGTGAGTCCGGCTACGAGCAGTACTTC.

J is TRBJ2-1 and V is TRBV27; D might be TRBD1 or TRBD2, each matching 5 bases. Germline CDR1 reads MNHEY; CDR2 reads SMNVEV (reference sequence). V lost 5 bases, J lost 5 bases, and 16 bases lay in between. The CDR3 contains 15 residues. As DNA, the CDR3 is TGTGCCAGCAGTATCCGGGACCTGGCGAACAATGAGCAGTTCTTC. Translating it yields CASSIRDLANNEQFF.

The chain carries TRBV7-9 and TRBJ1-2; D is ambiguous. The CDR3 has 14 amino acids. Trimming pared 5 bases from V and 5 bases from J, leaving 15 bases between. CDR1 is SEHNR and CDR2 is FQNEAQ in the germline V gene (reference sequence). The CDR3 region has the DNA TGTGCCAGCAGCGGAGGTAGAACTGCTTATGGCTACACCTTC. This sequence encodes CASSGGRTAYGYTF.

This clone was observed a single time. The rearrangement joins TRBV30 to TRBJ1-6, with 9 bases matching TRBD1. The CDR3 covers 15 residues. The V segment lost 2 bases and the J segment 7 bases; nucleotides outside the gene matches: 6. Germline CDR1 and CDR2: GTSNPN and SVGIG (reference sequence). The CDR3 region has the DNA TGTGCCTGGAGTCGGGCCGGGACAGGGAATTCACCCCTCCACTTT. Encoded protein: CAWSRAGTGNSPLHF.

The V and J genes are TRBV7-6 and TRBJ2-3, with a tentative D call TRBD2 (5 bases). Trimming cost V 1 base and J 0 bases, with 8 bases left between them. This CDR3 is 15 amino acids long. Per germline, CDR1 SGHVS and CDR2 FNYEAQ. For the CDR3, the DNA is TGTGCCAGCAGCTTAGAAGGAGGCAGCACAGATACGCAGTATTTT. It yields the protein CASSLEGGSTDTQYF.

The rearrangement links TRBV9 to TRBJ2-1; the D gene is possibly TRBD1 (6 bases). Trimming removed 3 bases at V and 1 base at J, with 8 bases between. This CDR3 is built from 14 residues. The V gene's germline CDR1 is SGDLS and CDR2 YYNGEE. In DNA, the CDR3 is TGTGCCAGCAGCGCCGGACAGTCCTACAATGAGCAGTTCTTC. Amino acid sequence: CASSAGQSYNEQFF.

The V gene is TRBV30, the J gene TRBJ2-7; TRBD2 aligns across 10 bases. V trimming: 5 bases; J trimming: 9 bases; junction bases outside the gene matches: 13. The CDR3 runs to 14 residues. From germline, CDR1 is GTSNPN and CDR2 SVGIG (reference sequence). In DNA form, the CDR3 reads TGTGCCTGGGCCATGGGGCTAGCGGGAGTCGCGCAGTACTTC. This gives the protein CAWAMGLAGVAQYF.

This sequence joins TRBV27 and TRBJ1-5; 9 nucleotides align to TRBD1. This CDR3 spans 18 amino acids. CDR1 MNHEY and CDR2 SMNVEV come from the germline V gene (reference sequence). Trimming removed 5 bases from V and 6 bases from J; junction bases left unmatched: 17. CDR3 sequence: CASSPGQGNFGSLQPQHF. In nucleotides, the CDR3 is TGTGCCAGCAGTCCGGGACAGGGTAACTTTGGTAGCCTTCAGCCCCAGCATTTT.

CDR3 DNA: TGTGCCAGCAGCCCTCAGGTGGGGCAATACAATGAGCAGTTCTTC. Its translation: CASSPQVGQYNEQFF. This chain connects TRBV7-2 to TRBJ2-1; weak D call: TRBD1 (5 bases). The germline V gene has CDR1 SGHTA and CDR2 FQGNSA. This CDR3 is 15 amino acids long. Trimming shortened V by 5 bases and J by 4 bases, and 15 bases separated the two germline ends.

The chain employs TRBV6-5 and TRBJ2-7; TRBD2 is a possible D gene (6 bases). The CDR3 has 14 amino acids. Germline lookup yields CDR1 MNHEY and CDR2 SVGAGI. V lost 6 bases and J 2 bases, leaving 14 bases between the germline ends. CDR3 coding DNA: TGTGCCAGCAGCCTGGGGGGAGTAGCCTACGAGCAGTACTTC. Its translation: CASSLGGVAYEQYF.

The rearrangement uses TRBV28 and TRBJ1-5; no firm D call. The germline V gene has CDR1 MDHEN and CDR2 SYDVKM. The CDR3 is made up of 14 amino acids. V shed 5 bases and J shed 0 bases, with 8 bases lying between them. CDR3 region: CASSETLSNQPQHF. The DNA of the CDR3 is TGTGCCAGCAGTGAGACACTTAGCAATCAGCCCCAGCATTTT.

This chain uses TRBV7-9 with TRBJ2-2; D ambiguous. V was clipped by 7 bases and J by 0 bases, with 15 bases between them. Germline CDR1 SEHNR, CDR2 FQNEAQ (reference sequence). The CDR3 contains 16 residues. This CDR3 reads CASTLTAGTNTGELFF. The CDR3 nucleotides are TGTGCCAGCACCCTAACGGCCGGCACGAACACCGGGGAGCTGTTTTTT.

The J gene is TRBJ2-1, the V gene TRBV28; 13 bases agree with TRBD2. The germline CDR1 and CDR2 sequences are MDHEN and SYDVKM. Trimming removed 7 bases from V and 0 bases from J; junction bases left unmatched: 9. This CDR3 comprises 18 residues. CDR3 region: CASTSGLAGSSSYNEQFF. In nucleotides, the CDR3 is TGTGCCAGCACATCGGGACTAGCGGGGAGTAGCTCCTACAATGAGCAGTTCTTC.

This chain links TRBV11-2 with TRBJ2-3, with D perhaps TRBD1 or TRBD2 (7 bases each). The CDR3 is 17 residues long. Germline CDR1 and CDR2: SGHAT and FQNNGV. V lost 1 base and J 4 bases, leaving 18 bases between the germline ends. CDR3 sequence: CASSLVRGRGGPDTQYF. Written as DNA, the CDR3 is TGTGCCAGCAGCTTAGTTCGTGGCAGGGGGGGACCAGATACGCAGTATTTT.

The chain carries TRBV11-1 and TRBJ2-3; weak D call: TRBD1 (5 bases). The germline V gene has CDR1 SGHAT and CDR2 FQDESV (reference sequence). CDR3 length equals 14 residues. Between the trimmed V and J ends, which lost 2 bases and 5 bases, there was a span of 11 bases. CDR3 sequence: CASSLPRQGDTQYF. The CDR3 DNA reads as TGTGCCAGCAGCTTACCCCGCCAGGGAGATACGCAGTATTTT.

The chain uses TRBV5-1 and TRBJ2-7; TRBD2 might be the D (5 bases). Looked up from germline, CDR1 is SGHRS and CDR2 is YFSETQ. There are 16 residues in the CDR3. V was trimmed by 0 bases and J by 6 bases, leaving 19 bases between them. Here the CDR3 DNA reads TGCGCCAGCAGCTTGGCAGGTGGTAGCGCCCCACGCGAGCAGTACTTC. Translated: CASSLAGGSAPREQYF.

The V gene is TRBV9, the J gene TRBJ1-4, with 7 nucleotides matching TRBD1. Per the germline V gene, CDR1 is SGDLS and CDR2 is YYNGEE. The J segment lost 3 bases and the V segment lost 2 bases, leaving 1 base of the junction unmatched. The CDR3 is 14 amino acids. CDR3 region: CASSVGTANEKLFF. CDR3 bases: TGTGCCAGCAGCGTGGGGACAGCTAATGAAAAACTGTTTTTT.

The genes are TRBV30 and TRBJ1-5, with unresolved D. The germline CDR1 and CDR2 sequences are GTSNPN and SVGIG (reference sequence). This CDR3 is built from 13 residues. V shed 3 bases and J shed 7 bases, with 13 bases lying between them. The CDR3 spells CAWRAGGGQPQHF. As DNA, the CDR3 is TGTGCCTGGAGAGCTGGTGGTGGCCAGCCCCAGCATTTT.

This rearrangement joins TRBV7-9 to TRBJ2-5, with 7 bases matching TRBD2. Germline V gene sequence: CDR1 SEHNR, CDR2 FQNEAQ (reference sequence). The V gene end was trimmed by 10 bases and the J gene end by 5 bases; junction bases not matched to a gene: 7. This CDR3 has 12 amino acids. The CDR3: CATGLGWETQYF. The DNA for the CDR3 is TGTGCCACCGGACTAGGATGGGAGACCCAGTACTTC.

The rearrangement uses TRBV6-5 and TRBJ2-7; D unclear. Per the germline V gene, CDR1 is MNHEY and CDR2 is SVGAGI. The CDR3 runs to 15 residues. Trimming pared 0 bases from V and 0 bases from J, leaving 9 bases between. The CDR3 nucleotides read TGTGCCAGCAGTTACTCGTCGCTGAACTCCTACGAGCAGTACTTC. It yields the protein CASSYSSLNSYEQYF.

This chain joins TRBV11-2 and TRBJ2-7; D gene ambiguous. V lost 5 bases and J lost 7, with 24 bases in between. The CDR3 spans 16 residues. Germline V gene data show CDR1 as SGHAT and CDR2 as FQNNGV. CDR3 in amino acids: CASSPLRLARVGEQYF. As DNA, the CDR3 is TGTGCCAGCAGCCCCCTTCGGTTAGCCCGAGTGGGGGAGCAGTACTTC.

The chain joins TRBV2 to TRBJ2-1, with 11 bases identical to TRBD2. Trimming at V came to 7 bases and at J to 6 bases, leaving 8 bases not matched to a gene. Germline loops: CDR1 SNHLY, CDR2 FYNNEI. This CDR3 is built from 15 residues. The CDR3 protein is CASIELAGVVNEQFF. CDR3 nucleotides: TGTGCCAGCATCGAACTAGCGGGGGTCGTCAATGAGCAGTTCTTC.

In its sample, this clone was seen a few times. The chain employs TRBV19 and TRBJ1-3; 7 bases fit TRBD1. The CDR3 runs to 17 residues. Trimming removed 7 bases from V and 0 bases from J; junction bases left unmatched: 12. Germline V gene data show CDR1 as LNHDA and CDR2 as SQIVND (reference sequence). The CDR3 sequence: CASTTRQGPISGNTIYF. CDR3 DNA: TGTGCCAGTACCACCCGACAGGGCCCGATCTCTGGAAACACCATATATTTT.

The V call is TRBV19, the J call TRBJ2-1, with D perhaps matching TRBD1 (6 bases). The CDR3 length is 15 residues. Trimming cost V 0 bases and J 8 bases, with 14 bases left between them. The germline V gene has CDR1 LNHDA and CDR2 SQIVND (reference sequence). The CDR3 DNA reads TGTGCCAGTAGTATAGATGGTAGGGGGAGCGATGAGCAGTTCTTC. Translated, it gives CASSIDGRGSDEQFF.

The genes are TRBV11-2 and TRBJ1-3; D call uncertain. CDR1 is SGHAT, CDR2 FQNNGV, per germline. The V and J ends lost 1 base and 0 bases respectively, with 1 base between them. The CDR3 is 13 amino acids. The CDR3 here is CASSLGSGNTIYF. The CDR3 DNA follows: TGTGCCAGCAGCTTAGGCTCTGGAAACACCATATATTTT. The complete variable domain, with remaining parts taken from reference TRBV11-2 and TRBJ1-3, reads EAGVAQSPRYKIIEKRQSVAFWCNPISGHATLYWYQQILGQGPKLLIQFQNNGVVDDSQLPKDRFSAERLKGVDSTLKIQPAKLEDSAVYLCASSLGSGNTIYFGEGSWLTVV.

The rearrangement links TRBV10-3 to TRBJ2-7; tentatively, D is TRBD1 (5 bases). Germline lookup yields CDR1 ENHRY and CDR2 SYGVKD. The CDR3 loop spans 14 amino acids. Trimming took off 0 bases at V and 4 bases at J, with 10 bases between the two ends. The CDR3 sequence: CAISESYRSYEQYF. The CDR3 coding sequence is TGTGCCATCAGTGAGTCGTACAGGTCGTACGAGCAGTACTTC.